A selection of T cell receptor beta chains follows, all from one sample in a study of T cell changes during pregnancy in multiple sclerosis. Some clones are missing from TCRdb's copy, which holds only in-frame ones; the method was immunoSEQ multiplex PCR. The table includes 45,000 to 60,000 clones, over 80% detected once. The sample here was CD4+ T cells from peripheral blood mononuclear cells, taken in the third trimester of pregnancy. Receptors originate from a female donor with multiple sclerosis, enrolled in a pregnancy study. Each CDR3 is given with its conserved first and last residue. A D gene is named only where the DNA matches it firmly. Expanded clones get a size class; other rows say once, few or many, or leave the size out.

clone size: -; D gene: TRBD2; J gene: TRBJ2-7; CDR3 length: 20; V gene: TRBV10-3; CDR3 protein: CAISESKGASGRRSSYEQYF; CDR3 DNA: TGTGCCATCAGTGAGTCGAAGGGGGCTAGCGGGAGAAGAAGCTCCTACGAGCAGTACTTC
clone size: -; D gene: -; J gene: TRBJ2-2; CDR3 length: 14; V gene: TRBV9; CDR3 protein: CASSVGVVPGELFF; CDR3 DNA: TGTGCCAGCAGCGTAGGAGTCGTCCCCGGGGAGCTGTTTTTT
clone size: -; D gene: TRBD2; J gene: TRBJ2-1; CDR3 length: 13; V gene: TRBV2; CDR3 protein: CASRGLGGNEQFF; CDR3 DNA: TGTGCCAGCAGGGGACTAGGTGGAAATGAGCAGTTCTTC
clone size: -; D gene: -; J gene: TRBJ2-5; CDR3 length: 18; V gene: TRBV7-8; CDR3 protein: CASSLKAVLIAPQETQYF; CDR3 DNA: TGTGCCAGCAGCTTAAAAGCAGTTTTGATAGCGCCCCAAGAGACCCAGTACTTC
clone size: -; D gene: -; J gene: TRBJ2-5; CDR3 length: 14; V gene: TRBV5-1; CDR3 protein: CASSLAAARETQYF; CDR3 DNA: TGCGCCAGCAGCTTGGCAGCGGCCCGTGAGACCCAGTACTTC
clone size: -; D gene: TRBD1; J gene: TRBJ1-2; CDR3 length: 13; V gene: TRBV28; CDR3 protein: CASTGGYNYGYTF; CDR3 DNA: TGTGCCAGCACAGGGGGCTATAACTATGGCTACACCTTC
clone size: -; D gene: -; J gene: TRBJ2-7; CDR3 length: 15; V gene: TRBV28; CDR3 protein: CASSLRRLQGYEQYF; CDR3 DNA: TGTGCCAGCAGTTTAAGGCGCCTACAGGGCTACGAGCAGTACTTC
clone size: -; D gene: -; J gene: TRBJ1-2; CDR3 length: 13; V gene: TRBV2; CDR3 protein: CASSEAGSYGYTF; CDR3 DNA: TGTGCCAGCAGTGAAGCTGGCAGCTATGGCTACACCTTC
clone size: -; D gene: TRBD1; J gene: TRBJ1-2; CDR3 length: 17; V gene: TRBV4-2; CDR3 protein: CASSQPTGDASGYGYTF; CDR3 DNA: TGTGCCAGCAGCCAACCAACAGGGGACGCTTCGGGCTATGGCTACACCTTC
clone size: -; D gene: -; J gene: TRBJ2-1; CDR3 length: 23; V gene: TRBV28; CDR3 protein: CASSPPGGSVGGTTSGSYNEQFF; CDR3 DNA: TGTGCCAGCAGTCCACCCGGGGGTTCGGTGGGCGGGACCACTTCCGGCTCCTACAATGAGCAGTTCTTC
clone size: -; D gene: -; J gene: TRBJ1-4; CDR3 length: 16; V gene: TRBV5-1; CDR3 protein: CASSLEARGGNEKLFF; CDR3 DNA: TGCGCCAGCAGCTTGGAAGCTAGGGGCGGTAATGAAAAACTGTTTTTT
clone size: -; D gene: TRBD2; J gene: TRBJ2-7; CDR3 length: 13; V gene: TRBV5-4; CDR3 protein: CASSLFGGDVQYF; CDR3 DNA: TGTGCCAGCAGCTTGTTCGGGGGGGACGTGCAGTACTTC
clone size: -; D gene: -; J gene: TRBJ2-7; CDR3 length: 13; V gene: TRBV18; CDR3 protein: CASSPGDSYEQYF; CDR3 DNA: TGTGCCAGCTCCCCCGGAGACTCCTACGAGCAGTACTTC
clone size: -; D gene: TRBD2; J gene: TRBJ2-5; CDR3 length: 15; V gene: TRBV11-3; CDR3 protein: CASSLDGTSQETQYF; CDR3 DNA: TGTGCCAGCAGCTTAGATGGGACTAGCCAAGAGACCCAGTACTTC
clone size: once; D gene: TRBD2; J gene: TRBJ2-2; CDR3 length: 17; V gene: TRBV5-6; CDR3 protein: CASSLYTAGGPRGELFF; CDR3 DNA: TGTGCCAGCAGCTTGTATACAGCGGGAGGGCCTCGCGGGGAGCTGTTTTTT
clone size: -; D gene: -; J gene: TRBJ2-3; CDR3 length: 15; V gene: TRBV6-4; CDR3 protein: CAILGGPASTDTQYF; CDR3 DNA: TGTGCCATCCTAGGGGGTCCTGCTAGCACAGATACGCAGTATTTT
clone size: -; D gene: TRBD2; J gene: TRBJ2-3; CDR3 length: 18; V gene: TRBV7-9; CDR3 protein: CASSKEKPLAGVTDTQYF; CDR3 DNA: TGTGCCAGCAGTAAAGAAAAACCACTAGCGGGAGTAACTGATACGCAGTATTTT
clone size: once; D gene: -; J gene: TRBJ1-5; CDR3 length: 16; V gene: TRBV19; CDR3 protein: CASSIKVTRINQPQHF; CDR3 DNA: TGTGCCAGTAGTATTAAGGTGACACGGATAAATCAGCCCCAGCATTTT
clone size: -; D gene: -; J gene: TRBJ2-1; CDR3 length: 17; V gene: TRBV6-1; CDR3 protein: CASSDFAGSSSYNEQFF; CDR3 DNA: TGTGCCAGCAGTGACTTTGCGGGGTCGAGCTCCTACAATGAGCAGTTCTTC
clone size: -; D gene: TRBD2; J gene: TRBJ2-7; CDR3 length: 16; V gene: TRBV28; CDR3 protein: CASRPPSGLPAVEQYF; CDR3 DNA: TGTGCCAGCAGACCCCCGTCGGGACTACCCGCCGTCGAGCAGTACTTC
clone size: -; D gene: -; J gene: TRBJ1-1; CDR3 length: 16; V gene: TRBV5-1; CDR3 protein: CASSLDAEMTNTEAFF; CDR3 DNA: TGCGCCAGCAGCTTGGACGCGGAAATGACGAACACTGAAGCTTTCTTT
clone size: -; D gene: TRBD1; J gene: TRBJ1-5; CDR3 length: 16; V gene: TRBV19; CDR3 protein: CASSIWGQGDNQPQHF; CDR3 DNA: TGTGCCAGTAGTATATGGGGACAGGGTGACAATCAGCCCCAGCATTTT
clone size: -; D gene: TRBD2; J gene: TRBJ2-3; CDR3 length: 19; V gene: TRBV9; CDR3 protein: CASSSSPGTSFAGTDTQYF; CDR3 DNA: TGTGCCAGCAGCTCCAGTCCCGGGACTAGTTTCGCCGGCACAGATACGCAGTATTTT
clone size: once; D gene: -; J gene: TRBJ2-7; CDR3 length: 14; V gene: TRBV18; CDR3 protein: CASSLRDMSYEQYF; CDR3 DNA: TGTGCCAGCTCACTAAGGGACATGTCCTACGAGCAGTACTTC
clone size: -; D gene: -; J gene: TRBJ1-4; CDR3 length: 14; V gene: TRBV25-1; CDR3 protein: CASTMGGEREKLFF; CDR3 DNA: TGTGCCAGCACCATGGGGGGAGAGCGGGAAAAACTGTTTTTT
clone size: medium-sized; D gene: -; J gene: TRBJ1-2; CDR3 length: 12; V gene: TRBV5-4; CDR3 protein: CASYLRGGGYTF; CDR3 DNA: TGTGCCAGCTACCTTCGGGGGGGTGGCTACACCTTC
clone size: -; D gene: -; J gene: TRBJ1-4; CDR3 length: 15; V gene: TRBV6-5; CDR3 protein: CASSYSTGTNEKLFF; CDR3 DNA: TGTGCCAGCAGTTACTCAACAGGGACTAATGAAAAACTGTTTTTT
clone size: -; D gene: -; J gene: TRBJ1-5; CDR3 length: 14; V gene: TRBV25-1; CDR3 protein: CASSEYKEGVPQHF; CDR3 DNA: TGTGCCAGCAGTGAATATAAAGAGGGGGTGCCCCAGCATTTT
clone size: -; D gene: -; J gene: TRBJ2-7; CDR3 length: 12; V gene: TRBV19; CDR3 protein: CASKGPRKRLYF; CDR3 DNA: TGTGCCAGTAAGGGTCCCCGAAAGCGGCTGTACTTC
clone size: -; D gene: TRBD1; J gene: TRBJ1-5; CDR3 length: 14; V gene: TRBV6-5; CDR3 protein: CASSSTGGRQPQHF; CDR3 DNA: TGTGCCAGCAGTTCCACAGGGGGGAGACAGCCCCAGCATTTT
clone size: -; D gene: -; J gene: TRBJ2-7; CDR3 length: 13; V gene: TRBV11-2; CDR3 protein: CASSPGQGRRQYF; CDR3 DNA: TGTGCCAGCAGCCCCGGCCAGGGGCGGCGGCAGTACTTC
clone size: -; D gene: -; J gene: TRBJ2-1; CDR3 length: 13; V gene: TRBV28; CDR3 protein: CASSPRLVREQFF; CDR3 DNA: TGTGCCAGCAGTCCCCGGCTGGTCAGGGAGCAGTTCTTC
clone size: -; D gene: -; J gene: TRBJ2-3; CDR3 length: 13; V gene: TRBV19; CDR3 protein: CASSIGESDTQYF; CDR3 DNA: TGTGCCAGTAGTATTGGGGAGTCGGATACGCAGTATTTT
clone size: -; D gene: TRBD2; J gene: TRBJ2-2; CDR3 length: 16; V gene: TRBV10-3; CDR3 protein: CAISSTSGSGAGELFF; CDR3 DNA: TGTGCCATATCCTCAACTAGCGGGAGCGGCGCCGGGGAGCTGTTTTTT
clone size: -; D gene: -; J gene: TRBJ2-5; CDR3 length: 14; V gene: TRBV30; CDR3 protein: CAWSVVRAQETQYF; CDR3 DNA: TGTGCCTGGAGTGTGGTGCGGGCTCAAGAGACCCAGTACTTC
clone size: -; D gene: -; J gene: TRBJ2-1; CDR3 length: 13; V gene: TRBV6-6; CDR3 protein: CASSYFRSGEQFF; CDR3 DNA: TGTGCCAGCAGTTACTTTCGTAGCGGTGAGCAGTTCTTC
clone size: -; D gene: TRBD1; J gene: TRBJ1-4; CDR3 length: 17; V gene: TRBV5-6; CDR3 protein: CASSGYPRQGAVEKLFF; CDR3 DNA: TGTGCCAGCAGCGGTTACCCCCGACAGGGGGCGGTTGAAAAACTGTTTTTT
clone size: -; D gene: -; J gene: TRBJ2-1; CDR3 length: 11; V gene: TRBV7-9; CDR3 protein: CASSVSGAVVF; CDR3 DNA: TGTGCCAGCAGCGTTAGCGGAGCAGTGGTCTTC
clone size: -; D gene: -; J gene: TRBJ2-5; CDR3 length: 13; V gene: TRBV28; CDR3 protein: CASSLGRGGAQYF; CDR3 DNA: TGTGCCAGCAGTTTAGGTCGTGGAGGGGCCCAGTACTTC
clone size: -; D gene: TRBD2; J gene: TRBJ2-3; CDR3 length: 14; V gene: TRBV4-2; CDR3 protein: CASSHREEGDTQYF; CDR3 DNA: TGTGCCAGCAGCCATCGGGAGGAAGGAGATACGCAGTATTTT
clone size: -; D gene: TRBD1; J gene: TRBJ2-3; CDR3 length: 12; V gene: TRBV29-1; CDR3 protein: CSVGQNTDTQYF; CDR3 DNA: TGCAGCGTGGGACAGAACACAGATACGCAGTATTTT